These 9 T cell receptor beta chains share one sample of origin, sequenced in a study of memory CD4+ T cells and cytomegalovirus serostatus. Some clones are missing from TCRdb's copy, which holds only in-frame ones; the method was immunoSEQ multiplex PCR. The data contain 55,000 to 60,000 clones, 80% to 85% of them singletons. Single viable CD3+CD4+CD8-CD45RO+ cells were sorted as the memory CD4+ T cells. The source material was memory CD4+ T cells from blood. The receptors here all came from an adult in good health and CMV-seronegative.

This clone was seen a few times. This chain connects TRBV9 to TRBJ2-2; D gene unclear. V lost 6 bases and J lost 3, with 18 bases in between. Germline loops: CDR1 SGDLS, CDR2 YYNGEE. This CDR3 spans 16 amino acids. CDR3 nucleotide sequence: TGTGCCAGCAACAAAGATCCAGGTACCTACACCGGGGAGCTGTTTTTT. It yields the protein CASNKDPGTYTGELFF.

The chain employs TRBV6-4 and TRBJ1-2; no reliable D call. V lost 0 bases, J lost 2 bases, and 10 bases lay in between. CDR1 is MRHNA and CDR2 is SNTAGT in the germline V gene. The CDR3 consists of 15 residues. CDR3 nucleotides: TGTGCCAGCAGTGACTCAAGACTCCTGAACTATGGCTACACCTTC. Its translation is CASSDSRLLNYGYTF.

The chain uses TRBV28 and TRBJ1-1; TRBD1 aligns across 8 bases. The CDR3 runs to 14 residues. V was pared by 5 bases and J by 4 bases, with 6 bases of the junction left unmatched. Germline loops: CDR1 MDHEN, CDR2 SYDVKM. The CDR3: CASSTTGGSTEAFF. Here the CDR3 DNA reads TGTGCCAGCAGTACAACAGGGGGGAGCACTGAAGCTTTCTTT.

V and J are TRBV4-2 and TRBJ2-1, with TRBD2 matching 7 bases. The CDR3 runs 16 residues. From germline, CDR1 is LGHNA and CDR2 YNFKEQ. V was pared by 1 base and J by 8 bases, with 11 bases of the junction left unmatched. CDR3 nucleotide sequence: TGTGCCAGCAGCCAAGGGCCCAGGACTAGTATCGATGAGCAGTTCTTC. Translating gives CASSQGPRTSIDEQFF.

J is TRBJ2-7 and V is TRBV10-3; 9 bases fit TRBD1. The CDR3 runs 15 residues. Trimming removed 5 bases from V and 7 bases from J; junction bases left unmatched: 12. Germline-derived CDR1 and CDR2 are ENHRY and SYGVKD. The CDR3 sequence is CAISSAGTGLREQYF. The DNA of the CDR3 is TGTGCCATCAGTTCTGCCGGGACAGGGTTGCGGGAGCAGTACTTC.

This clone has just one count. The V call is TRBV14, the J call TRBJ2-3; unclear D gene. Germline loops: CDR1 SGHDN, CDR2 FVKESK. Trimming stripped 4 bases from V and 2 bases from J, with 7 bases between. This CDR3 has 13 amino acids. CDR3 sequence reads: CASSPSYTDTQYF. CDR3 sequence (DNA): TGTGCCAGCAGCCCCTCCTACACAGATACGCAGTATTTT. The complete variable domain, with remaining parts taken from reference TRBV14 and TRBJ2-3, reads EAGVTQFPSHSVIEKGQTVTLRCDPISGHDNLYWYRRVMGKEIKFLLHFVKESKQDESGMPNNRFLAERTGGTYSTLKVQPAELEDSGVYFCASSPSYTDTQYFGPGTRLTVL.

This chain uses TRBV6-5 with TRBJ2-1; D might be TRBD1 or TRBD2, each matching 5 bases. Germline V gene data show CDR1 as MNHEY and CDR2 as SVGAGI. V lost 6 bases, J lost 4 bases, and 10 bases lay in between. This CDR3 is 13 amino acids long. CDR3 amino acids: CASSKGRYNEQFF. CDR3 DNA sequence: TGTGCCAGCAGCAAGGGACGGTACAATGAGCAGTTCTTC.

The chain recombines TRBV28 with TRBJ1-1; no clear D. The CDR3 extends over 11 amino acids. The germline V gene encodes CDR1 MDHEN and CDR2 SYDVKM. V shed 2 bases and J shed 4 bases, with 2 bases lying between them. The CDR3 protein is CASSLITEAFF. The CDR3 region has the DNA TGTGCCAGCAGTTTAATCACTGAAGCTTTCTTT.

The J gene is TRBJ1-1, the V gene TRBV6-6; 7 positions agree with TRBD1. CDR3 length: 12 residues. Trimming took 4 bases from V and 9 from J; bases not matched to a gene: 5. Germline V CDR1 and CDR2: MNHNY, SVGAGI (reference sequence). CDR3 amino acids: CASSSPDRKAFF. The CDR3 region has the DNA TGTGCCAGCAGTTCCCCGGACAGGAAAGCTTTCTTT.